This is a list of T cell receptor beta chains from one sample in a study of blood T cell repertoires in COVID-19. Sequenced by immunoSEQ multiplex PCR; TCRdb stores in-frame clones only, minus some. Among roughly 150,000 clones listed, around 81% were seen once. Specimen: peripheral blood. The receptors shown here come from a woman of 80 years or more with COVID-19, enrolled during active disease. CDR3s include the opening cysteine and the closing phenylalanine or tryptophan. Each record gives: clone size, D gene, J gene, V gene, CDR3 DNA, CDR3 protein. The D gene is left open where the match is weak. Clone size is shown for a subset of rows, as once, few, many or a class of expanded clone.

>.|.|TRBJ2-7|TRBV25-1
TGTGCCAGCAGTGCCCGGGACAACTACTACGAGCAGTACTTC
CASSARDNYYEQYF
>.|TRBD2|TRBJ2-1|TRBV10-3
TGTGCCGTAAGTAGCGGGAGCTCCTACAATGAGCAGTTCTTC
CAVSSGSSYNEQFF
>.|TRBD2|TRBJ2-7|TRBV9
TGTGCCAGCAGCGTAGGGTCTAGCGGCTCCTACGAGCAGTACTTC
CASSVGSSGSYEQYF
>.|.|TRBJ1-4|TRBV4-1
TGCGCCAGCAGCCAGTCCGGCGGGGAAAAACTGTTTTTT
CASSQSGGEKLFF
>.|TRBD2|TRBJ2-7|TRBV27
TGTGCCAGCGGGACCCCTCTACTTCACGGGACTAGCGACTACGAGCAGTACTTC
CASGTPLLHGTSDYEQYF
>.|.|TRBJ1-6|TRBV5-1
TGCGCCAGCAGCCCAGGTGGCACCTATAATTCACCCCTCCACTTT
CASSPGGTYNSPLHF
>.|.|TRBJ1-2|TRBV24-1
TGTGCCACCAGTGATGCGACTATCGTCGGCTACACCTTC
CATSDATIVGYTF
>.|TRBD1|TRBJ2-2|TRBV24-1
TGTGCCACCAGAGGACAGGGAACGAACGGGGAGCTGTTTTTT
CATRGQGTNGELFF
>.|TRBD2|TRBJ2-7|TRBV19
TGTGCCAGTAGTGTAGCGGGGGACAGCTCCTACGAGCAGTACTTC
CASSVAGDSSYEQYF
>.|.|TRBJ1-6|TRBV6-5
TGTGCCAGCCTTGGACAGCTAGATTCACCCCTCCACTTT
CASLGQLDSPLHF
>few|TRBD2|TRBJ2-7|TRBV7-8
TGTGCCAGCAGCTTAGTTGGCGGGGGGGCTACCTACGAGCAGTACTTC
CASSLVGGGATYEQYF
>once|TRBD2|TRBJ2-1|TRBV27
TGTGCCAGCAGTTTAGAGCGACTAGCGGGGGAGCAGTTCTTC
CASSLERLAGEQFF
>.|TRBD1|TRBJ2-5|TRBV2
TGTGCCAGCACCCCGACAGGGTTACTAGAGACCCAGTACTTC
CASTPTGLLETQYF
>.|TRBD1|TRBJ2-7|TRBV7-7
TGTGCTAGCAGCTTAGCGACAGGGGTCAACGAGCAGTACTTC
CASSLATGVNEQYF
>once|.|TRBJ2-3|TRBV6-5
TGTGCCAGCAGTTACTCCCTGACTAGTATTGATACGCAGTATTTT
CASSYSLTSIDTQYF
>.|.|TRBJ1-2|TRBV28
TGTGCCAGCAGTTCGGGACTGTATGGCTACACCTTC
CASSSGLYGYTF
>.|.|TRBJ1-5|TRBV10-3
TGTGCCAGCACCCGGGACAACAACAATCAGCCCCAGCATTTT
CASTRDNNNQPQHF
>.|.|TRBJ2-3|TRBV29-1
TGCAGCGTTGTCAGAGCGGGCGGAGGCACAGATACGCAGTATTTT
CSVVRAGGGTDTQYF
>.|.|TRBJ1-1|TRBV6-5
TGTGCCAGCAGACCACCGGGACAGAACACTGAAGCTTTCTTT
CASRPPGQNTEAFF
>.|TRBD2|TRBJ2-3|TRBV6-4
TGTGCCAGCAGTGACCTGGCGGGAGGCTTGAATACGCAGTATTTT
CASSDLAGGLNTQYF
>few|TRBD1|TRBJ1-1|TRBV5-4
TGTGCCAGCAGCTTGGGACAGGGCCCAGAAGCTTTCTTT
CASSLGQGPEAFF
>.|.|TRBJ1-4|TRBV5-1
TGCGCCAGCAGCTCGGAGGAGGAAAAACTGTTTTTT
CASSSEEEKLFF
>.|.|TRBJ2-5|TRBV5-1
TGCGCCAGCAGGATTCAGGGTCAAGAGACCCAGTACTTC
CASRIQGQETQYF
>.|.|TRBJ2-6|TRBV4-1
TGCGCCAGCAGCCAATCATCTACAGGGTCTGGGGCCAACGTCCTGACTTTC
CASSQSSTGSGANVLTF
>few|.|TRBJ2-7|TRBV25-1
TGTGCCAGCAGAAAAGGAGAGATCTACGAGCAGTACTTC
CASRKGEIYEQYF
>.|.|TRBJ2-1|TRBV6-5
TGTGCCAGCAGTTACGAGCGGGCGAGCTCCTACAATGAGCAGTTCTTC
CASSYERASSYNEQFF